The 6 T cell receptor beta chains given below trace back to one sample, sequenced in a study of blood T cell repertoires in COVID-19. Sequenced by immunoSEQ multiplex PCR; TCRdb stores in-frame clones only, minus some. The table lists around 300,000 clones, roughly 90% of them singletons. The sequenced material came from peripheral blood. These TCRs come from a man aged 50 to 59 with acute or convalescent COVID-19.

The chain combines TRBV4-1 with TRBJ2-7, with 16 bases matching TRBD2. CDR3 length: 16 amino acids. Germline CDR1 and CDR2: MGHRA and YSYEKL. The junction had 5 bases not matched to a gene; V was cut back by 4 bases and J by 5 bases. CDR3 sequence (DNA): TGCGCCAGCAGCCCGGGACTAGCGGGGGGGTTTGACGAGCAGTACTTC. The encoded protein is CASSPGLAGGFDEQYF.

V is TRBV5-6 and J is TRBJ2-7; weak D call: TRBD1 (6 bases). V gave up 4 bases and J gave up 7 bases, with 12 bases separating them. From germline, CDR1 is SGHDT and CDR2 YYEEEE. The CDR3 is 12 amino acids. CDR3 amino acids: CASSLPDREQYF. The CDR3 DNA sequence: TGTGCCAGCAGCCTCCCTGACAGGGAGCAGTACTTC.

V gene TRBV19 combines with J gene TRBJ1-6, with 7 positions matching TRBD1. Germline-derived CDR1 and CDR2 are LNHDA and SQIVND (reference sequence). V shed 7 bases and J 9 bases; nucleotides not matched to a gene: 9. The CDR3 is 14 amino acids. The CDR3 loop is CASTQTGVGSPLHF. In DNA form, the CDR3 reads TGTGCCAGTACTCAAACAGGGGTAGGTTCACCCCTCCACTTT. The whole variable domain, filled in from reference TRBV19 and TRBJ1-6, reads DGGITQSPKYLFRKEGQNVTLSCEQNLNHDAMYWYRQDPGQGLRLIYYSQIVNDFQKGDIAEGYSVSREKKESFPLTVTSAQKNPTAFYLCASTQTGVGSPLHFGNGTRLTVT.

V gene TRBV27 combines with J gene TRBJ1-1, with D perhaps TRBD1 (5 bases). This CDR3 contains 15 residues. The ends were cut back, 5 bases at V and 1 base at J, with 14 bases in the middle. In germline, CDR1 is MNHEY, CDR2 SMNVEV (reference sequence). The CDR3 loop is CASSPGRSRNTEAFF. CDR3 bases: TGTGCCAGCAGTCCAGGGAGGTCAAGGAACACTGAAGCTTTCTTT.

This sequence joins TRBV3-1 (or the pseudogene TRBV3-2) and TRBJ1-1; no clear D gene. The germline V gene encodes CDR1 LGHDT and CDR2 YNNKEL (reference sequence). The CDR3 runs to 13 residues. V lost 5 bases to trimming and J lost 4 bases, with 11 bases between them. CDR3 DNA sequence: TGTGCCAGCAGCAGGGATGCGGGCACTGAAGCTTTCTTT. Protein: CASSRDAGTEAFF.

The chain carries TRBV20-1 and TRBJ2-1; TRBD1 might be the D (7 bases). Germline loops: CDR1 DFQATT, CDR2 SNEGSKA (reference sequence). V lost 5 bases to trimming and J lost 12 bases, with 14 bases between them. This CDR3 comprises 11 residues. The CDR3: CSAPLQGGQFF. CDR3 DNA: TGCAGTGCTCCCCTGCAGGGGGGGCAGTTCTTC.